The 15 T cell receptor beta chains below come from one sample, sequenced in a study of liver allograft versus peripheral blood T cells (dated by TCRdb to between 2020 and 2021). In the study overall: In liver transplant recipients, the study looked at T cell receptor repertoires in the peripheral blood and set them against the repertoires found within the transplanted livers.

Instrument used: Illumina MiSeq. TCRdb reanalyzed the raw reads on its own, using fastp at Q25 for trimming and MiXCR for clone calling, and kept in-frame beta chains. Entries that share a CDR3 protein sequence are merged under the most common genes and DNA. Recorded for this sample are about 3,600 distinct CDR3 sequences; about 14% of them occurred a single time. The ten top clones hold around 10% of the sample. The origin of the receptors is a human patient who had a liver transplant. Some T cells seen after a transplant may have their origin in the graft donor.

This clonotype was recorded once. A far larger clone is just one base off, so this is likely a read error. The gene calls are TRBV6-6 and TRBJ2-7; no firm D call. V lost 1 base, J lost 4 bases, and 11 bases lay in between. CDR1 is MNHNY and CDR2 is SVGAGI in the germline V gene (reference sequence). This CDR3 has 14 amino acids. The CDR3 here is CASSYLGFGYEQYF. CDR3 in DNA: TGTGCCAGCAGTTACTTAGGCTTCGGATACGAGCAGTACTTC.

Within the sample, this clonotype is medium-sized. The J gene is TRBJ1-2, the V gene TRBV19; the D gene is possibly TRBD1 (5 bases). The CDR3 is 11 residues long. V dropped 10 bases and J dropped 6 bases, with 12 bases sitting between them. Germline V lookup: CDR1 LNHDA, CDR2 SQIVND (reference sequence). For the CDR3, the DNA is TGTGCCACCTCTCCGGGGGATGGCTACACCTTC. Translated, it gives CATSPGDGYTF.

This clonotype is a singleton in its sample. A clone one base away is much larger, so this may be a read error. The rearrangement links TRBV19 to TRBJ2-1, with 7 bases fitting TRBD1. Germline assignment: CDR1 LNHDA and CDR2 SQIVND (reference sequence). J lost 4 bases, V lost 10 bases, and 10 bases had no gene match. This CDR3 has 14 residues. The CDR3 spells CANNTGTDYNEQFF. DNA of the CDR3: TGTGCCAATAATACCGGGACAGATTACAATGAGCAGTTCTTC.

This clonotype is labeled medium-sized. The chain combines TRBV6-5 with TRBJ1-5; tentatively, D is TRBD1 (5 bases). Per germline, CDR1 MNHEY and CDR2 SVGAGI. V dropped 9 bases and J dropped 0 bases, with 12 bases sitting between them. The length of the CDR3 is 14 residues. This chain's CDR3 is CASNSDSSNQPQHF. The CDR3 nucleotides are TGTGCCAGTAATTCCGACAGTAGCAATCAGCCCCAGCATTTT.

This clonotype was seen a few times. The CDR3 loop reads CASSLTQPPNEQFF. In DNA, the CDR3 is TGTGCCAGCAGCTTAACCCAGCCGCCAAATGAGCAGTTCTTC. This chain connects TRBV7-9 to TRBJ2-1; D is uncertain. V lost 2 bases and J 7 bases, leaving 12 bases between the germline ends. CDR1 and CDR2 (germline): SEHNR, FQNEAQ (reference sequence). The CDR3 is 14 amino acids. The full variable domain, its missing parts supplied by reference TRBV7-9 and TRBJ2-1, is DTGVSQNPRHKITKRGQNVTFRCDPISEHNRLYWYRQTLGQGPEFLTYFQNEAQLEKSRLLSDRFSAERPKGSFSTLEIQRTEQGDSAMYLCASSLTQPPNEQFFGPGTRLTVL.

This clonotype is classed as medium-sized. The rearrangement links TRBV19 to TRBJ1-1; D ambiguous. Between the trimmed V and J ends, which lost 0 bases and 3 bases, there was a span of 5 bases. This CDR3 contains 13 residues. Germline V gene sequence: CDR1 LNHDA, CDR2 SQIVND (reference sequence). This chain's CDR3 is CASSIDRYTEAFF. CDR3 sequence (DNA): TGTGCCAGTAGTATAGATCGATACACTGAAGCTTTCTTT.

Concerning this clonotype itself: A clone one base away is much larger, so this may be a read error. The rearrangement uses TRBV12-3 or TRBV12-4 and TRBJ1-6; no reliable D call. The V and J ends lost 3 bases and 6 bases respectively, with 12 bases between them. This CDR3 spans 15 amino acids. CDR3: CASSLHRASNSPLHF. Here the CDR3 DNA reads TGTGCCAGCAGTTTGCACAGAGCGTCTAATTCACCCCTCCACTTT.

In its sample, this clonotype was seen many times. The chain has TRBV12-3 or TRBV12-4 and TRBJ1-5; 7 nucleotides match TRBD1. V lost 3 bases to trimming and J lost 7 bases; unmatched junction nucleotides: 6. There are 14 residues in the CDR3. The CDR3 here is CASSLEGANQPQHF. The CDR3 coding sequence is TGTGCCAGCAGTTTGGAGGGGGCGAACCAGCCCCAGCATTTT.

This clonotype is deemed medium-sized. This chain links TRBV11-2 with TRBJ1-6; maybe TRBD1 (6 bases). Trimming took off 5 bases at V and 0 bases at J, with 14 bases between the two ends. Germline V gene sequence: CDR1 SGHAT, CDR2 FQNNGV. This CDR3 region has 17 residues. CDR3 in DNA: TGTGCCAGCAGCAGAGAGGACAGCCGCTCCTATAATTCACCCCTCCACTTT. It is translated as CASSREDSRSYNSPLHF.

The V gene is TRBV28, the J gene TRBJ2-3; TRBD2 is a possible D gene (6 bases). Trimming cost V 3 bases and J 3 bases, with 10 bases left between them. The CDR3 covers 14 residues. The V gene's germline CDR1 is MDHEN and CDR2 SYDVKM. CDR3 sequence (DNA): TGTGCCAGCAGTTTGGAGGGGAGTACAGATACGCAGTATTTT. This translates into CASSLEGSTDTQYF. Combining the CDR3 with reference TRBV28 and TRBJ2-3 gives the whole variable domain DVKVTQSSRYLVKRTGEKVFLECVQDMDHENMFWYRQDPGLGLRLIYFSYDVKMKEKGDIPEGYSVSREKKERFSLILESASTNQTSMYLCASSLEGSTDTQYFGPGTRLTVL.

On this clonotype: One end of the junction fails to match germline, which may point to a read error. The chain combines TRBV30 with TRBJ2-2; weak D call: TRBD1 (6 bases). Germline V gene lookup returns CDR1 GTSNPN and CDR2 SVGIG (reference sequence). CDR3 size: 16 residues. CDR3 amino acids: CAWSVLSRGATGEQFF. In DNA form, the CDR3 reads TGTGCCTGGAGTGTACTTTCCAGGGGAGCAACCGGGGAGCAGTTTTTT.

This clonotype is labeled as medium-sized. The chain has TRBV6-1 and TRBJ1-2, with D hard to call. CDR3 length: 15 residues. Trimming removed 6 bases at V and 4 bases at J, with 18 bases between. Per the germline V gene, CDR1 is MNHNS and CDR2 is SASEGT. The CDR3 reads CASSGGRILGYGYTF. CDR3 nucleotides: TGTGCCAGCAGCGGAGGCCGGATTTTGGGCTATGGCTACACCTTC.

In its sample, this clonotype ranks as medium-sized. The chain combines TRBV19 with TRBJ2-7; TRBD1 agrees at 7 bases. With V trimmed by 5 bases and J by 3 bases, 10 bases remained unmatched. CDR3 size: 15 residues. CDR1 and CDR2 (germline): LNHDA, SQIVND (reference sequence). CDR3 nucleotide sequence: TGTGCCAGTAGTTCGACCGGGACAGATGTCTACGAGCAGTACTTC. This codes for CASSSTGTDVYEQYF. The complete variable domain, with remaining parts taken from reference TRBV19 and TRBJ2-7, reads DGGITQSPKYLFRKEGQNVTLSCEQNLNHDAMYWYRQDPGQGLRLIYYSQIVNDFQKGDIAEGYSVSREKKESFPLTVTSAQKNPTAFYLCASSSTGTDVYEQYFGPGTRLTVT.

This clonotype is deemed medium-sized. CDR3 sequence: CASSAAAYSNQPQHF. CDR3 bases: TGTGCCAGCAGTGCGGCAGCTTATAGCAATCAGCCCCAGCATTTT. The V call is TRBV6-1, the J call TRBJ1-5, with D unclear. Germline CDR1 and CDR2: MNHNS and SASEGT. The CDR3 runs to 15 residues. With 4 bases removed from V and 0 bases from J, the gap between germline ends came to 10 bases.

This clonotype is medium-sized (0.01 to 0.1%) within its sample. The chain carries TRBV6-5 and TRBJ1-5, with D unclear. Trimming stripped 3 bases from V and 3 bases from J, with 12 bases between. The CDR3 totals 15 residues. Germline values: CDR1 MNHEY, CDR2 SVGAGI. CDR3 amino acids: CASSYSGLYNQPQHF. DNA for the CDR3: TGTGCCAGCAGTTATTCGGGGTTGTACAATCAGCCCCAGCATTTT.